This T cell receptor beta chain originates from a study of cytomegalovirus exposure and HLA in healthy donors. General study findings and limits: The study flagged some 170 TCR beta chains as cytomegalovirus-associated.

Amplification used 60 Vbeta primers and 13 Jbeta primers. Under the authors' procedure: About 88 million unique TCR beta chains, some 10 million of them shared, were counted by a later analysis. Measured with immunoSEQ multiplex PCR; TCRdb has only the in-frame clones, and not every one. Clonal size and the V and J genes are those of that table, whereas D and trimming came from the DNA. The data hold fewer than 300,000 clones, with 80% observed a single time. This clone was detected only a few times. As yet, its antigen is unknown. In germline, CDR1 is SGHRS, CDR2 YFSETQ. V was clipped by 2 bases and J by 3 bases, with 3 bases between them. The CDR3 runs to 12 residues.

The sequencing input was PBMCs. This receptor was taken from a girl aged 2-15 years in good health and CMV-seronegative. The gene calls are TRBV5-1 and TRBJ2-1, with D unresolved. CDR3 residues: CASSFNYNEQFF. The CDR3, as DNA: TGCGCCAGCAGCTTCAACTACAATGAGCAGTTCTTC.